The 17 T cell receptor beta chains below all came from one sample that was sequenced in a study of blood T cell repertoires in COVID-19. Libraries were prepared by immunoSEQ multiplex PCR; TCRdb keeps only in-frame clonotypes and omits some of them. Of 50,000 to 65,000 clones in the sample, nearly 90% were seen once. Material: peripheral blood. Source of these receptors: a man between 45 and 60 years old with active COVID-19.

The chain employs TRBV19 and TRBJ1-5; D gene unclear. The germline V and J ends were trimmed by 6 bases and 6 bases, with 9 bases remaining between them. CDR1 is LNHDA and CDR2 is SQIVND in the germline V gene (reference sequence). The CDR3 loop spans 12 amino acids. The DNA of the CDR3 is TGTGCCAGTAGCCTTTCACTTCAGCCCCAGCATTTT. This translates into CASSLSLQPQHF.

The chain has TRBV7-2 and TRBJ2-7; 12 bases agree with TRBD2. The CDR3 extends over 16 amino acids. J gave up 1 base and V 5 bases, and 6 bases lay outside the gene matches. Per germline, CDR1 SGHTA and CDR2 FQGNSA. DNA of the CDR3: TGTGCCAGCAGCAGAGACGGGACTAGCGGGTCCTACGAGCAGTACTTC. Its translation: CASSRDGTSGSYEQYF.

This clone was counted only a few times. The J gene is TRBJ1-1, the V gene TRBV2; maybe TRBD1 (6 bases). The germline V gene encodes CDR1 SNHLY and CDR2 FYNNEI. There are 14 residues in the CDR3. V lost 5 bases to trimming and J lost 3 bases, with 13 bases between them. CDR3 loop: CASSYRVADTEAFF. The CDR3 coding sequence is TGTGCCAGCAGTTACAGGGTTGCGGACACTGAAGCTTTCTTT.

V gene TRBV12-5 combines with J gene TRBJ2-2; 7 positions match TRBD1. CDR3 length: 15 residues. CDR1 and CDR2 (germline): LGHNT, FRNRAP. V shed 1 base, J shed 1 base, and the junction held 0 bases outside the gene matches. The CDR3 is CASGLGQGNTGELFF. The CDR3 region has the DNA TGTGCTAGTGGTTTGGGACAGGGGAACACCGGGGAGCTGTTTTTT. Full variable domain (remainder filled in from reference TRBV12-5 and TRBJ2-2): DARVTQTPRHKVTEMGQEVTMRCQPILGHNTVFWYRQTMMQGLELLAYFRNRAPLDDSGMPKDRFSAEMPDATLATLKIQPSEPRDSAVYFCASGLGQGNTGELFFGEGSRLTVL.

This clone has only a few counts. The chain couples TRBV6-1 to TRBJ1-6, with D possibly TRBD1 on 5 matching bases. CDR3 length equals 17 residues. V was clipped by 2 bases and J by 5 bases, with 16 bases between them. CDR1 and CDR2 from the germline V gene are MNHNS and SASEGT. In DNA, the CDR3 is TGTGCCAGCAGTGAAAGGTGGGGGGGAATAGATAATTCACCCCTCCACTTT. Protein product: CASSERWGGIDNSPLHF.

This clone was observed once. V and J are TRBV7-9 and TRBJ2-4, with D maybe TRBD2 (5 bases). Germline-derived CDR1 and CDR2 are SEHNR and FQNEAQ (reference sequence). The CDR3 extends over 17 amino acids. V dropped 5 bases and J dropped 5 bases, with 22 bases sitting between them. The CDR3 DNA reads TGTGCCAGCAGCCCACGAGGAGGCAGGCGGAACGAAAACATTCAGTACTTC. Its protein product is CASSPRGGRRNENIQYF.

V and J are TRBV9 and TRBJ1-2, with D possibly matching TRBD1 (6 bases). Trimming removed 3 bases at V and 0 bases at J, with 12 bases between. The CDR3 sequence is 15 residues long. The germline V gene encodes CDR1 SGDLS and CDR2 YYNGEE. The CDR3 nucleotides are TGTGCCAGCAGCGGTGAGGACAGAGCTAACTATGGCTACACCTTC. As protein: CASSGEDRANYGYTF.

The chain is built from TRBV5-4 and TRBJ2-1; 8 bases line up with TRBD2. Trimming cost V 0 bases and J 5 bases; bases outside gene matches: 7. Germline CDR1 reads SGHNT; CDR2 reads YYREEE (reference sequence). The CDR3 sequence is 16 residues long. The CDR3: CASSLEISGGNNEQFF. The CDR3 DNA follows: TGTGCCAGCAGCTTGGAGATCAGCGGGGGCAACAATGAGCAGTTCTTC.

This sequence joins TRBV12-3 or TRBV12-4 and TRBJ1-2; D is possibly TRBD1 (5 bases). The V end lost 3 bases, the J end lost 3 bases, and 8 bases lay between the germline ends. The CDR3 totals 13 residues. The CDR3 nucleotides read TGTGCCAGCAGTTTCGGCAGGGACTATGGCTACACCTTC. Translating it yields CASSFGRDYGYTF.

This CDR3 reads CASSIGDRAGNTIYF. CDR3 DNA sequence: TGTGCCAGTAGTATAGGCGACAGGGCTGGAAACACCATATATTTT. V gene TRBV19 combines with J gene TRBJ1-3, with TRBD1 identical over 7 bases. After removal of 1 base from V and 2 bases from J, the junction contained 2 bases not matched to a gene. Per the germline V gene, CDR1 is LNHDA and CDR2 is SQIVND (reference sequence). The CDR3 is 15 residues long.

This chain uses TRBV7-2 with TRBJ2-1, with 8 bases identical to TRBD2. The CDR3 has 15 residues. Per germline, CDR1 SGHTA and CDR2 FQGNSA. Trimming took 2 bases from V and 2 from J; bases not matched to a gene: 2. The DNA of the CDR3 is TGTGCCAGCAGCTTACGGGGGGGGCCCTACAATGAGCAGTTCTTC. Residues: CASSLRGGPYNEQFF.

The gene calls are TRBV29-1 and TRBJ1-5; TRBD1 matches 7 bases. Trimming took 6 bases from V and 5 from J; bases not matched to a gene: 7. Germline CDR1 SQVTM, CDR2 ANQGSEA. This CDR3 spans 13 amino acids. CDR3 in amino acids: CSVDPGGDQPQHF. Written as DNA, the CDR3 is TGCAGCGTCGACCCAGGGGGTGATCAGCCCCAGCATTTT.

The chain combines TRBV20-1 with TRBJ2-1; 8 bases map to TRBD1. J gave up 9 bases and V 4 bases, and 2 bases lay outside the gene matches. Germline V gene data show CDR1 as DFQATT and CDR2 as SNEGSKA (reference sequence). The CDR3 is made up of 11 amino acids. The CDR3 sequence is CSAKDRGEQFF. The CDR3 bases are TGCAGTGCTAAAGACAGGGGTGAGCAGTTCTTC.

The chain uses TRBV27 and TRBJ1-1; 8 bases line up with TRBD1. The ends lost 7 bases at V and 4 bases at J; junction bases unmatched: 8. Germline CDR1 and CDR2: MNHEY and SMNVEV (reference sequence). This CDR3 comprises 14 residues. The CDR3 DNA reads TGTGCCAGCACCACGACAGGGGTTAGCACTGAAGCTTTCTTT. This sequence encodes CASTTTGVSTEAFF.

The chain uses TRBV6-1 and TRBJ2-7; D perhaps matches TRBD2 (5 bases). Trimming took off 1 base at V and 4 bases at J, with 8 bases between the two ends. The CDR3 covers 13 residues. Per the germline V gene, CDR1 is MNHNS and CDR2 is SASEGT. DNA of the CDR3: TGTGCCAGCAGTGAAGTTGAGGGATACGAGCAGTACTTC. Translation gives CASSEVEGYEQYF.

CDR3 DNA sequence: TGCGCCAGCAGTGAGTTGTTAGCGGAGAGCACAGATACGCAGTATTTT. Translated: CASSELLAESTDTQYF. The rearrangement joins TRBV10-2 to TRBJ2-3, with D possibly TRBD2 on 6 matching bases. Looked up from germline, CDR1 is WSHSY and CDR2 is SAAADI. The CDR3 has 16 amino acids. V was clipped by 1 base and J by 0 bases, with 11 bases between them.

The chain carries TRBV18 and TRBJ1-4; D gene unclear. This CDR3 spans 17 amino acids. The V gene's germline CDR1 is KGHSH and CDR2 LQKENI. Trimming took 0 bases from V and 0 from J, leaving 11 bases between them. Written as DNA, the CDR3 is TGTGCCAGCTCACCACCGAACACGTTAACAACTAATGAAAAACTGTTTTTT. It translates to CASSPPNTLTTNEKLFF.